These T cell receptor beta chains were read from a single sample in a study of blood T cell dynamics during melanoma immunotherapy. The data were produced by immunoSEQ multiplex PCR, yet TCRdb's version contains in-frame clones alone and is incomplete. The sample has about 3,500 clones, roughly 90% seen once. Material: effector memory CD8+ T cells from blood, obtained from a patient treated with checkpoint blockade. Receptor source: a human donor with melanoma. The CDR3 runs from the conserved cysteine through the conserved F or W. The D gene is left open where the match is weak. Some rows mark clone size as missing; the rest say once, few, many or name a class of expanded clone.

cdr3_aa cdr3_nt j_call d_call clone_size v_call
CASSQDRNNEQFF TGCGCCAGCAGCCAAGACAGGAACAATGAGCAGTTCTTC TRBJ2-1 NA NA TRBV4-3
CASSDGYEQYF TGTGCCAGCAGTGACGGGTACGAGCAGTACTTC TRBJ2-7 NA NA TRBV6-5
CASSYSAGEFFSEQYF TGTGCCAGCAGTTACTCGGCGGGAGAGTTTTTTAGCGAGCAGTACTTC TRBJ2-7 TRBD2 NA TRBV6-5
CASSGYRLDAGELFF TGTGCCAGCAGCGGATACAGGTTGGATGCCGGGGAGCTGTTTTTT TRBJ2-2 NA NA TRBV5-8
CASSYLRETETQYF TGTGCCAGCAGTTACTTGCGCGAAACAGAGACCCAGTACTTC TRBJ2-5 NA NA TRBV6-6
CASSQDRTGSYEQYF TGCGCCAGCAGCCAAGATAGGACAGGTTCCTACGAGCAGTACTTC TRBJ2-7 TRBD1 NA TRBV4-3
CAWSTRDVYEQYF TGTGCCTGGAGTACTAGAGATGTTTACGAGCAGTACTTC TRBJ2-7 NA once TRBV30
CASSVGRTYEQYF TGTGCCAGCAGTGTAGGCAGGACCTACGAGCAGTACTTC TRBJ2-7 NA NA TRBV25-1
CAWTSGSYEQYF TGTGCCTGGACTAGCGGCTCCTACGAGCAGTACTTC TRBJ2-7 TRBD2 NA TRBV30
CASSYSVAGPQHF TGTGCCAGCAGTTACTCGGTGGCGGGGCCCCAGCATTTT TRBJ1-5 NA NA TRBV6-5
CSAGTSGSQETQYF TGCAGCGCTGGGACTAGCGGGAGTCAAGAGACCCAGTACTTC TRBJ2-5 TRBD2 NA TRBV29-1
CARNRGRDTEAFF TGCGCCAGAAACAGGGGACGGGACACTGAAGCTTTCTTT TRBJ1-1 TRBD1 NA TRBV5-1
CASSPTVMKSSYEQYF TGTGCCAGCAGCCCCACTGTAATGAAGAGCTCCTACGAGCAGTACTTC TRBJ2-7 NA NA TRBV9
CSATNTGELFF TGCAGTGCCACGAACACCGGGGAGCTGTTTTTT TRBJ2-2 NA NA TRBV20-1
CASSRGLALTYEQYF TGTGCCAGCAGCCGGGGACTAGCGTTAACCTACGAGCAGTACTTC TRBJ2-7 TRBD2 NA TRBV5-6
CAWSALGVSYEQYF TGTGCCTGGAGTGCACTGGGGGTGTCCTACGAGCAGTACTTC TRBJ2-7 NA NA TRBV30
CASSRTTRLAEQFF TGTGCCAGTAGTAGGACGACTAGGCTCGCTGAGCAGTTCTTC TRBJ2-1 NA NA TRBV19
CASSTRDRGTGELFF TGTGCCAGCAGCACCCGGGACAGGGGTACCGGGGAGCTGTTTTTT TRBJ2-2 TRBD1 NA TRBV7-8
CAWSTGLADGELFF TGTGCCTGGAGTACGGGACTAGCTGACGGGGAGCTGTTTTTT TRBJ2-2 TRBD2 once TRBV30
CASSFVMDYGYTF TGTGCCAGCAGTTTTGTGATGGACTATGGCTACACCTTC TRBJ1-2 NA NA TRBV28
CASSASGTTIDTQYF TGTGCCAGCAGTGCCTCCGGGACTACAATAGATACGCAGTATTTT TRBJ2-3 TRBD2 once TRBV9
CASSPLPIRLAGAHNEQFF TGTGCCAGCAGCCCTCTTCCAATAAGACTAGCGGGAGCCCACAATGAGCAGTTCTTC TRBJ2-1 TRBD2 NA TRBV7-6
CASRGTGGITEKLFF TGTGCCAGCAGGGGGACAGGGGGCATTACTGAAAAACTGTTTTTT TRBJ1-4 TRBD1 once TRBV2
CASSPVNNEQFF TGCGCCAGCAGCCCCGTCAACAATGAGCAGTTCTTC TRBJ2-1 NA NA TRBV5-1
CASSDLGQGALGNTIYF TGTGCCAGCAGCGACCTGGGACAGGGGGCCCTTGGAAACACCATATATTTT TRBJ1-3 TRBD1 NA TRBV7-9
CASSTEGGFPEAFF TGTGCCAGCAGTACCGAAGGTGGGTTTCCTGAAGCTTTCTTT TRBJ1-1 NA NA TRBV6-6
CASSYSESYEQYF TGTGCCAGCAGTTACTCGGAATCCTACGAGCAGTACTTC TRBJ2-7 NA NA TRBV6-5
CAGGEWDNEQFF TGTGCCGGTGGGGAGTGGGACAATGAGCAGTTCTTC TRBJ2-1 NA NA TRBV28
CASSKEDRDGQPQHF TGTGCCAGCAGCAAAGAGGACAGGGATGGCCAGCCCCAGCATTTT TRBJ1-5 NA NA TRBV21-1
CASSLGAGGPRNEQFF TGTGCCAGCAGCTTAGGAGCGGGAGGGCCTAGAAATGAGCAGTTCTTC TRBJ2-1 TRBD2 NA TRBV7-3
CASSQERQGTNEKLFF TGCGCCAGCAGCCAAGAAAGACAGGGAACTAATGAAAAACTGTTTTTT TRBJ1-4 TRBD1 NA TRBV4-3
CSVEADSERQPQHF TGCAGCGTTGAAGCGGACAGTGAACGTCAGCCCCAGCATTTT TRBJ1-5 NA NA TRBV29-1
CASSLGQLSYEQYF TGTGCCAGCAGTTTAGGGCAGTTGAGCTACGAGCAGTACTTC TRBJ2-7 NA NA TRBV27
CASSLGQGVYNEQFF TGTGCCAGCTCACTTGGACAAGGGGTCTACAATGAGCAGTTCTTC TRBJ2-1 NA once TRBV18
CASGFSSGNEQYF TGTGCTAGTGGTTTCTCCTCCGGGAACGAGCAGTACTTC TRBJ2-7 NA NA TRBV12-5
CASRNKVTGSLYNEQFF TGCGCCAGCAGGAACAAGGTAACGGGCAGCCTGTACAATGAGCAGTTCTTC TRBJ2-1 NA NA TRBV4-3
CASSLSGTDTDTQYF TGTGCCAGCAGTTTATCGGGGACAGACACAGATACGCAGTATTTT TRBJ2-3 TRBD1 NA TRBV27
CASSQHPSDGTDSPYEAGANVLTF TGCGCCAGCAGTCAACACCCGTCCGACGGGACAGATAGCCCATACGAGGCTGGGGCCAACGTCCTGACTTTC TRBJ2-6 TRBD1 NA TRBV23-1
CAISESRGAANGGYTF TGTGCCATCAGTGAGTCCCGTGGAGCCGCTAACGGGGGCTACACCTTC TRBJ1-2 NA NA TRBV10-3
CASSPLKTGMSQETQYF TGTGCCAGCAGTCCCCTGAAGACAGGGATGTCACAAGAGACCCAGTACTTC TRBJ2-5 TRBD1 NA TRBV27
CASSQVGSYEQYF TGCGCCAGCAGCCAAGTGGGCTCCTACGAGCAGTACTTC TRBJ2-7 NA NA TRBV4-1
CASSLLIVSQPQHF TGTGCCAGCAGTTTACTTATTGTAAGTCAGCCCCAGCATTTT TRBJ1-5 NA NA TRBV28
CASSDQGLETQYF TGTGCCAGCAGTGACCAGGGGTTGGAGACCCAGTACTTC TRBJ2-5 NA NA TRBV2
CATARVDQETQYF TGTGCCACAGCCCGGGTGGACCAAGAGACCCAGTACTTC TRBJ2-5 NA NA TRBV6-4
CASSPGVRGDTQYF TGTGCCAGCAGTCCAGGGGTCCGTGGAGATACGCAGTATTTT TRBJ2-3 NA NA TRBV7-2
CASSHSYEQYF TGTGCCAGCAGCCACTCCTACGAGCAGTACTTC TRBJ2-7 NA NA TRBV5-5
CASTLGQGSSYNEQFF TGCGCCAGCACTCTTGGACAGGGGAGCTCCTACAATGAGCAGTTCTTC TRBJ2-1 TRBD1 NA TRBV5-1
CASSDDSGRPGAYF TGTGCCAGCAGTGATGATAGCGGGAGACCCGGCGCGTACTTC TRBJ2-7 TRBD2 NA TRBV2
CASSTWQLDYNEQFF TGTGCCAGCAGCACTTGGCAGCTGGATTACAATGAGCAGTTCTTC TRBJ2-1 NA NA TRBV21-1
CAWSVGRLDTEAFF TGTGCCTGGAGTGTTGGCAGGCTAGACACTGAAGCTTTCTTT TRBJ1-1 NA NA TRBV30
CASSIRSGELFF TGTGCCAGTAGTATAAGGTCCGGGGAGCTGTTTTTT TRBJ2-2 NA NA TRBV19
CASSHKTSGRHNEQFF TGTGCCAGCAGCCACAAAACTAGCGGGAGACACAATGAGCAGTTCTTC TRBJ2-1 NA NA TRBV21-1
CASSARGRYEQYF TGTGCCAGCAGTGCCAGGGGGAGGTACGAGCAGTACTTC TRBJ2-7 NA NA TRBV27
CASSPPLAGGKETQYF TGTGCCAGCAGTCCGCCGCTAGCGGGAGGGAAAGAGACCCAGTACTTC TRBJ2-5 TRBD2 NA TRBV14
CASSVGGAIGNTIYF TGTGCCAGCAGCGTAGGCGGCGCGATTGGAAACACCATATATTTT TRBJ1-3 NA NA TRBV9
CASAKGAGNTIYF TGTGCCAGCGCAAAAGGCGCTGGAAACACCATATATTTT TRBJ1-3 NA NA TRBV28
CASSPGTSGSYNEQFF TGTGCCAGCAGCCCAGGGACTAGCGGGAGTTACAATGAGCAGTTCTTC TRBJ2-1 TRBD2 NA TRBV9
CASSIAGSSYNEQFF TGTGCCAGTAGTATAGCTGGGAGCTCCTACAATGAGCAGTTCTTC TRBJ2-1 NA NA TRBV19
CASSPRLSGNEQFF TGTGCCAGCAGCCCCCGACTCTCCGGGAATGAGCAGTTCTTC TRBJ2-1 NA NA TRBV9